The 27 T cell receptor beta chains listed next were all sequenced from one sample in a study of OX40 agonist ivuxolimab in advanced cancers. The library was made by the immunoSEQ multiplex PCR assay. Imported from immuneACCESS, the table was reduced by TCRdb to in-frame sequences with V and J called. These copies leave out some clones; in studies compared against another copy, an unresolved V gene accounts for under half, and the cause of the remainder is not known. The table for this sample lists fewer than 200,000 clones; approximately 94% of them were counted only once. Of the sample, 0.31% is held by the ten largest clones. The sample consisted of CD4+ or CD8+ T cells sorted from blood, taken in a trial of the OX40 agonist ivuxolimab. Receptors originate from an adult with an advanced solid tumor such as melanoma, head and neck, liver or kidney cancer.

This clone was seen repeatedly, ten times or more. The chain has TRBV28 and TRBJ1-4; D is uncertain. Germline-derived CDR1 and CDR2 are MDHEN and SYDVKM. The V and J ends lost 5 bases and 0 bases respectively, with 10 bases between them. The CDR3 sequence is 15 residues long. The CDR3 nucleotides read TGTGCCAGCAGTGCCCTCGGATCAACTAATGAAAAACTGTTTTTT. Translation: CASSALGSTNEKLFF.

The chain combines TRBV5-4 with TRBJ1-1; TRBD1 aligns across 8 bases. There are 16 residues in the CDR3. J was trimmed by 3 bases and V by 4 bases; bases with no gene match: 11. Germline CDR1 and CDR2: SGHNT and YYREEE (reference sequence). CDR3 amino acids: CASSKDRVGSDTEAFF. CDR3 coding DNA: TGTGCCAGCAGCAAGGACAGGGTAGGAAGTGACACTGAAGCTTTCTTT.

The chain's CDR3 is CASRPPSGGQETQYF. CDR3 DNA: TGTGCCAGCAGGCCACCATCGGGGGGGCAAGAGACCCAGTACTTC. The chain employs TRBV6-6 and TRBJ2-5; TRBD2 agrees at 8 bases. Per germline, CDR1 MNHNY and CDR2 SVGAGI (reference sequence). Trimming removed 6 bases from V and 2 bases from J; junction bases left unmatched: 8. This CDR3 comprises 15 residues.

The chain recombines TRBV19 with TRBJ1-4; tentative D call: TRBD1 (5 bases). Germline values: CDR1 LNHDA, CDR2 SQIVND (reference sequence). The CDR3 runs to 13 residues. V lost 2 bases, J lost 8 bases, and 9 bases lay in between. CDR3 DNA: TGTGCCAGTAGTATACAGGGCAAGGAAAAACTGTTTTTT. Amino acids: CASSIQGKEKLFF.

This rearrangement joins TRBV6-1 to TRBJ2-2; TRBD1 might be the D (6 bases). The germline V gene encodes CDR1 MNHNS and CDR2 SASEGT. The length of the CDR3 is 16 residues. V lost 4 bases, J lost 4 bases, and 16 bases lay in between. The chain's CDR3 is CASSAPTGSATGELFF. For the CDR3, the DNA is TGTGCCAGCAGTGCCCCGACAGGATCCGCCACCGGGGAGCTGTTTTTT.

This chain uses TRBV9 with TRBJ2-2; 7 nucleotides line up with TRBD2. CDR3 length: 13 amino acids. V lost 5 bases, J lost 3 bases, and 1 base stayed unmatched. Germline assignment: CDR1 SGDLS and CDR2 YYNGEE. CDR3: CASSRGDTGELFF. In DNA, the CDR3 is TGTGCCAGCAGTCGGGGGGACACCGGGGAGCTGTTTTTT.

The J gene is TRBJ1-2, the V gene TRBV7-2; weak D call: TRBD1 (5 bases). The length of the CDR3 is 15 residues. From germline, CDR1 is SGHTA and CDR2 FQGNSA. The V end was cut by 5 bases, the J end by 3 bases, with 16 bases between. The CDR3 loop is CASSPRQLSHYGYTF. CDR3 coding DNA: TGTGCCAGCAGCCCCAGACAGCTCTCCCACTATGGCTACACCTTC. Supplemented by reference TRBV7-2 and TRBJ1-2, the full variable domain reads GAGVSQSPSNKVTEKGKDVELRCDPISGHTALYWYRQSLGQGLEFLIYFQGNSAPDKSGLPSDRFSAERTGGSVSTLTIQRTQQEDSAVYLCASSPRQLSHYGYTFGSGTRLTVV.

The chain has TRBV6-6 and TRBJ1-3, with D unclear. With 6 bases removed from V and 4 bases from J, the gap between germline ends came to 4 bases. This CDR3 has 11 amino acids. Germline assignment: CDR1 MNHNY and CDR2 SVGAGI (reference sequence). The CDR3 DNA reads TGTGCCAGCAGCCAGGGAAACACCATATATTTT. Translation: CASSQGNTIYF.

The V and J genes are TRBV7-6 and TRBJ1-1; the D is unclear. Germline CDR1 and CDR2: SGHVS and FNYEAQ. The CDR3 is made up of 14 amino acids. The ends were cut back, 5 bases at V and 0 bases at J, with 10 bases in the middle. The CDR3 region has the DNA TGTGCCAGCAGCATGACGGAGATGAACACTGAAGCTTTCTTT. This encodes CASSMTEMNTEAFF.

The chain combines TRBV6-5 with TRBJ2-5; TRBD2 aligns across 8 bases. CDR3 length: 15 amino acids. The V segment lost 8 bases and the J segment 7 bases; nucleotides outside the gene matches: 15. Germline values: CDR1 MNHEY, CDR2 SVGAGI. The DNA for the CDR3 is TGTGCCAGCCGACAGATCCGGGGGGGCCGCGTGACCCAGTACTTC. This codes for CASRQIRGGRVTQYF.

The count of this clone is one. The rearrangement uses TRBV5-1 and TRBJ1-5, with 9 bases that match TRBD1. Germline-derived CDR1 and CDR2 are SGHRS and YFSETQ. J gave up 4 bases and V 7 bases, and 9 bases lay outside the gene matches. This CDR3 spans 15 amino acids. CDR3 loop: CASRLGTGSNQPQHF. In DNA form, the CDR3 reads TGCGCCAGCCGCCTTGGGACAGGGTCTAATCAGCCCCAGCATTTT.

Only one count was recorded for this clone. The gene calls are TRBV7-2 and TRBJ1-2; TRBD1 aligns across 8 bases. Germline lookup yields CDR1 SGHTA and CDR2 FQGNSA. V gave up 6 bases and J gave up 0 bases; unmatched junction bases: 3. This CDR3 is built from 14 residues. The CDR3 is CASRGQGANYGYTF. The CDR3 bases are TGTGCCAGCAGAGGACAGGGTGCTAACTATGGCTACACCTTC.

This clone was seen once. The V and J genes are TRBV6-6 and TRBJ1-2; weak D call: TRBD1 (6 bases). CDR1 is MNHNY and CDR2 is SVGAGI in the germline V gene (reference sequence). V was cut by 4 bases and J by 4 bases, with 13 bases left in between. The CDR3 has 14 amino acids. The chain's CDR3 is CASSSAGEAYGYTF. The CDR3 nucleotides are TGTGCCAGCAGTTCGGCAGGGGAGGCCTATGGCTACACCTTC.

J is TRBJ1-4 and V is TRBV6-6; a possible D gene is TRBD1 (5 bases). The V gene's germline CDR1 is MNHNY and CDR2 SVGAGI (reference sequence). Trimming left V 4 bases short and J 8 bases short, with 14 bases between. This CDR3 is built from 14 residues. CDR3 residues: CASSSRRRGEKLFF. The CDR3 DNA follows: TGTGCCAGCAGTTCCCGACGTCGGGGGGAAAAACTGTTTTTT.

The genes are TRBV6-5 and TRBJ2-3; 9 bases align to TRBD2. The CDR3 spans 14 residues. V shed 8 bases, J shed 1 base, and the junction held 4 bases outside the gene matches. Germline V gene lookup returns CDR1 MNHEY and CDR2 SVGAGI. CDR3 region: CASASGAGTDTQYF. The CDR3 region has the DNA TGTGCCAGCGCTAGCGGGGCGGGCACAGATACGCAGTATTTT.

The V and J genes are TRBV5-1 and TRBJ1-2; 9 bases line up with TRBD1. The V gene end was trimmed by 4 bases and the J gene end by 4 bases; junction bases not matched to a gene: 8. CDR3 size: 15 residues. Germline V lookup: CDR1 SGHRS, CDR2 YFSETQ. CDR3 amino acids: CASSPNPDRGYGYTF. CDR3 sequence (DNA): TGCGCCAGCAGCCCCAACCCGGACAGGGGCTATGGCTACACCTTC.

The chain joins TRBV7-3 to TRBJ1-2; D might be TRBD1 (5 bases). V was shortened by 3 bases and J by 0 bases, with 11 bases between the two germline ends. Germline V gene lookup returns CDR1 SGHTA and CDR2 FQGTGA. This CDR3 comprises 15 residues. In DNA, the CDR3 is TGTGCCAGCAGCTTGAGGGCAGGGTCTAACTATGGCTACACCTTC. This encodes CASSLRAGSNYGYTF.

The CDR3 DNA follows: TGTGCCTGGAGTCGGGACAGGGCGTCCTACGAGCAGTACTTC. Its translation is CAWSRDRASYEQYF. The rearrangement uses TRBV30 and TRBJ2-7; 9 positions match TRBD1. The CDR3 covers 14 residues. Trimming at V came to 2 bases and at J to 1 base, leaving 3 bases not matched to a gene. Germline loops: CDR1 GTSNPN, CDR2 SVGIG (reference sequence).

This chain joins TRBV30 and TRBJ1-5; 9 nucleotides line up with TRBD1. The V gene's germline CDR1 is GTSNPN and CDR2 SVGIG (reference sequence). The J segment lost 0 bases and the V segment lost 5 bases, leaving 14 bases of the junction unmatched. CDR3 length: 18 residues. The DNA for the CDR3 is TGTGCCTGGCCCAGGGACAGGGAATTACCCGATAGCAATCAGCCCCAGCATTTT. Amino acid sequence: CAWPRDRELPDSNQPQHF.

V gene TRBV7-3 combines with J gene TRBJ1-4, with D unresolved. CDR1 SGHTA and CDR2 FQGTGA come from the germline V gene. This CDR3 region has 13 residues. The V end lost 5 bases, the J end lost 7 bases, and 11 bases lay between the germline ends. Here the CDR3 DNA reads TGTGCCAGCAGCGCCCGAGATGGTGAAAAACTGTTTTTT. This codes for CASSARDGEKLFF.

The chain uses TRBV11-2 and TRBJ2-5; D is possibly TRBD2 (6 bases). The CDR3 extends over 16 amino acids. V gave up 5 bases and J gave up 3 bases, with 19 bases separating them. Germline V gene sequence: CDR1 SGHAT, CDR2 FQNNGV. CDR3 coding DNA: TGTGCCAGCAGCCCCCGAGGGGACTGGACCAAAGAGACCCAGTACTTC. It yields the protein CASSPRGDWTKETQYF.

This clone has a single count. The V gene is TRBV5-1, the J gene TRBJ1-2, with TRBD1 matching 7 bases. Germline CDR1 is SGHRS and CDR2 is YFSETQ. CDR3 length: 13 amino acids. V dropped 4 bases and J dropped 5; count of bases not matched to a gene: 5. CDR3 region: CASSPGQPYGYTF. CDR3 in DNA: TGCGCCAGCAGCCCGGGACAGCCGTATGGCTACACCTTC.

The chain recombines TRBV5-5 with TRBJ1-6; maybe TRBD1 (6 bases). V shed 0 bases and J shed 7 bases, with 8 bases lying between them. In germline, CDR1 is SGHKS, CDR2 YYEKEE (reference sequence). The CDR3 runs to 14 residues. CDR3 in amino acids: CASSLAQGNSPLHF. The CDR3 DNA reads TGTGCCAGCAGCTTGGCCCAGGGGAATTCACCCCTCCACTTT. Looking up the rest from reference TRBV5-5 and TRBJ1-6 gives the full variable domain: DAGVTQSPTHLIKTRGQQVTLRCSPISGHKSVSWYQQVLGQGPQFIFQYYEKEERGRGNFPDRFSARQFPNYSSELNVNALLLGDSALYLCASSLAQGNSPLHFGNGTRLTVT.

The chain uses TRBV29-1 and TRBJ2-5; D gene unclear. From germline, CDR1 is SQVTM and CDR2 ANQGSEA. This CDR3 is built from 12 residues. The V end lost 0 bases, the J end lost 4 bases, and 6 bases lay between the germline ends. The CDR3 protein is CSVEEGGETQYF. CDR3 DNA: TGCAGCGTTGAAGAGGGCGGAGAGACCCAGTACTTC.

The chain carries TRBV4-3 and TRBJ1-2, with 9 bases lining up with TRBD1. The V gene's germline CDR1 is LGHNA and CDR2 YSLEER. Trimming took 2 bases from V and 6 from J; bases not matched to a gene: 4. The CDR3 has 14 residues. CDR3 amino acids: CASSQPDRGHGYTF. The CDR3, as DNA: TGCGCCAGCAGCCAACCGGACAGGGGCCATGGCTACACCTTC.

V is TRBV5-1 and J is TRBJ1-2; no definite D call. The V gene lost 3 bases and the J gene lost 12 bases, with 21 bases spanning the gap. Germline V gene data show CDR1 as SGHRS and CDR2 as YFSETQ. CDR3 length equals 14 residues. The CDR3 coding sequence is TGCGCCAGCAGCTCCCTGACGGGATATGAGGATCACACCTTC. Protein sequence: CASSSLTGYEDHTF.

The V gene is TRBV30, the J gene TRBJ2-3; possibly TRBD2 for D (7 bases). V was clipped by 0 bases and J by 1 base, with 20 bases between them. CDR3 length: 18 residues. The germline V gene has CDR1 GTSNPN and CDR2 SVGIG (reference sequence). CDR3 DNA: TGTGCCTGGAGTGTACTGGGGGGGCGCGCAGCCCGCACAGATACGCAGTATTTT. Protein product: CAWSVLGGRAARTDTQYF.